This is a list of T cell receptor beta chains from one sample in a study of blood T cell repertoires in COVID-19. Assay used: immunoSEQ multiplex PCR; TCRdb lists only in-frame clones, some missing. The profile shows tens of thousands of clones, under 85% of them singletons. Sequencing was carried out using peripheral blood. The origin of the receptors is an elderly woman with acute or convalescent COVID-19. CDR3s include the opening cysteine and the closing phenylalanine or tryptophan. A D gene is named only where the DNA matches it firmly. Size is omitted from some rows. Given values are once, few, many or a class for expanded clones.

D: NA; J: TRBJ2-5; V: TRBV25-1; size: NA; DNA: TGTGCCAGCGGCGGGGAGACCCAGTACTTC; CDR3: CASGGETQYF
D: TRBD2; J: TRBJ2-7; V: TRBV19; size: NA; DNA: TGTGCCAGTAGCGTTACTTCCAACTTAGCGGGGCCCCCCTACGAGCAGTACTTC; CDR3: CASSVTSNLAGPPYEQYF
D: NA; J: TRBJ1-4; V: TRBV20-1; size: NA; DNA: TGCAGTGCTAGTTCGTTACAGGGAAGTGAAAAACTGTTTTTT; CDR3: CSASSLQGSEKLFF
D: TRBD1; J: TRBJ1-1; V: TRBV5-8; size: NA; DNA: TGTGCCAGCAGCAGGGGGCAGGACACTGAAGCTTTCTTT; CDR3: CASSRGQDTEAFF
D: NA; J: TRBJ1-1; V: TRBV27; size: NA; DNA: TGTGCCAGCAGTTTGCAGCGGAACACTGAAGCTTTCTTT; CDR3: CASSLQRNTEAFF
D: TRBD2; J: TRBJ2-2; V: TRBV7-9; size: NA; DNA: TGTGCCAGTGTAGACAGCGGGGACACCGGGGAGCTGTTTTTT; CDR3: CASVDSGDTGELFF
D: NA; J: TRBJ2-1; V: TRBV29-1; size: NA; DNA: TGCAGCGGAAGGCGGGACCTAACCTACAATGAGCAGTTCTTC; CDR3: CSGRRDLTYNEQFF
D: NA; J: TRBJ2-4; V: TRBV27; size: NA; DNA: TGTGCCAGCAGTTCCGGGGGTGCCAAAAACATTCAGTACTTC; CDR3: CASSSGGAKNIQYF
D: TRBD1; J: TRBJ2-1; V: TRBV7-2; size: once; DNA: TGTGCCAGCAGCTTAGACAGGGGCAACTACAATGAGCAGTTCTTC; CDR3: CASSLDRGNYNEQFF
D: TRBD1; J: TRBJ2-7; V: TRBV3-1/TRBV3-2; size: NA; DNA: TGTGCCAGCAGCCATTTGGGAACAGGGGTTGGCTCCTACGAGCAGTACTTC; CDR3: CASSHLGTGVGSYEQYF
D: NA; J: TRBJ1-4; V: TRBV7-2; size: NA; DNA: TGTGCCAGCAGCTTAAAACAGAGCTCCACTAATGAAAAACTGTTTTTT; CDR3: CASSLKQSSTNEKLFF
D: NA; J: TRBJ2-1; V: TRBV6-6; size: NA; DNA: TGTGCCAGCAGTTACCCGCAGGGTGGGGATGAGCAGTTCTTC; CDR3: CASSYPQGGDEQFF
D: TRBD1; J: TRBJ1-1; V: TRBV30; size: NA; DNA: TGTGCCGGAATCAGGGGGCACACTGAAGCTTTCTTT; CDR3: CAGIRGHTEAFF
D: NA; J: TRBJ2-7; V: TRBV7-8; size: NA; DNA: TGTGCCAGCAGCCCTGACAGGCACTCCTACGAGCAGTACTTC; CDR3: CASSPDRHSYEQYF
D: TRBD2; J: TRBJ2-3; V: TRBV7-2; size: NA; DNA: TGTGCCAGCAGCTCCTCTAGCGGGGGGGCTGTCAGGGCCACAGATACGCAGTATTTT; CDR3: CASSSSSGGAVRATDTQYF
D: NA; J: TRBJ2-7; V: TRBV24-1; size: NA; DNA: TGTGCCACCAGTGACTCTGAGAGCTCCTACGAGCAGTACTTC; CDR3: CATSDSESSYEQYF
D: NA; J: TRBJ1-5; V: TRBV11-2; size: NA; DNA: TGTGCCAGCAGCTTAGATACGGGGTTGCCAAGTCAGCCCCAGCATTTT; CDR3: CASSLDTGLPSQPQHF
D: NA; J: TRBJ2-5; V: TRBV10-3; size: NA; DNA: TGTGCCATCAGTGAGAACAATCAAGAGACCCAGTACTTC; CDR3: CAISENNQETQYF
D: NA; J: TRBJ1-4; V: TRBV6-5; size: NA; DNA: TGTGCCAGCGGGCTTGGAGGGGCTGGTGAAAAACTGTTTTTT; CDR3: CASGLGGAGEKLFF
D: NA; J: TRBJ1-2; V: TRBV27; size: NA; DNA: TGTGCCAGCAGTTTTTTGGGCCGAGGCTACACCTTC; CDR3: CASSFLGRGYTF
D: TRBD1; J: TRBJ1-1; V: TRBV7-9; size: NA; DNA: TGTGCCAGCAGCTTAGAAGGGACAGGGGGCACTGAAGCTTTCTTT; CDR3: CASSLEGTGGTEAFF
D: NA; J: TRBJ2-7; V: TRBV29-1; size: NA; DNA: TGCAGCGTTGAAGGGCAGGGTGGCTACGAGCAGTACTTC; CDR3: CSVEGQGGYEQYF
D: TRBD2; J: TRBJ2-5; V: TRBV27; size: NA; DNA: TGTGCCAGCAGTGATACTAGCGCAGATTACCAAGAGACCCAGTACTTC; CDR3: CASSDTSADYQETQYF
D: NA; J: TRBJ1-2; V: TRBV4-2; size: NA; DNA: TGTGCCAGCAGCCAAGTTCAGGGGACTGGCTACACCTTC; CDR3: CASSQVQGTGYTF
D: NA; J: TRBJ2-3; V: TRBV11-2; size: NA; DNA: TGTGCCAGCAGCTTTGAAGCGCGAAGCACAGATACGCAGTATTTT; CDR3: CASSFEARSTDTQYF
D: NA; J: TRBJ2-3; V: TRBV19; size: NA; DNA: TGTGCCAGTAGACAGGGTTTGGGCACAGATACGCAGTATTTT; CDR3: CASRQGLGTDTQYF
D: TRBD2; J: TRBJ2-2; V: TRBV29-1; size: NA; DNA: TGCAGCGTCGCCCGGGGACTAGCGGGAGACGGCGGGGAGCTGTTTTTT; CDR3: CSVARGLAGDGGELFF
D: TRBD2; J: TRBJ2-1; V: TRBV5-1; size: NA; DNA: TGCGCCAGCAGCTCTATTACTAGCGGGAGATCTGGTAATGAGCAGTTCTTC; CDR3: CASSSITSGRSGNEQFF
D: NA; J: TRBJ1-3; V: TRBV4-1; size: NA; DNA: TGCGCCAGCAGCCAACCCGGTTTCTCTGGAAACACCATATATTTT; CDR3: CASSQPGFSGNTIYF
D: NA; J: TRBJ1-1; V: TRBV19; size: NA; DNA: TGTGCCAGTAAACGCTCCGGTGGAGTGAACACTGAAGCTTTCTTT; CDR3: CASKRSGGVNTEAFF
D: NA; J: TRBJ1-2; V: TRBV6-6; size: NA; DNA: TGTGCCAGCAGTTACTCCCCGGGTTCTAACTATGGCTACACCTTC; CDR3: CASSYSPGSNYGYTF
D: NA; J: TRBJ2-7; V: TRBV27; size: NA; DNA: TGTGCCAGCAGTTTATCGTGGCAGGGTGGCTACGAGCAGTACTTC; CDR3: CASSLSWQGGYEQYF
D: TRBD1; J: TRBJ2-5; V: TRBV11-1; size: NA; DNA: TGTGCCAGCCGAGCCAGGGGGCGCCGGGAGACCCAGTACTTC; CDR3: CASRARGRRETQYF
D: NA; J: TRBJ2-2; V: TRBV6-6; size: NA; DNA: TGTGCCAGCAGTTACTTATCGGTGACCGGGGAGCTGTTTTTT; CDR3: CASSYLSVTGELFF
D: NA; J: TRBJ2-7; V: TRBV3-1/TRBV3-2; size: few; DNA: TGTGCCAGCAGCCAAGGAGGGTTCGAGCAGTACTTC; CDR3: CASSQGGFEQYF
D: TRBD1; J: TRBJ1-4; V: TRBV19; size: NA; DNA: TGTGCCAGTAGTGCCGGGACAGGGAGAGGGTCAAGCGAAAAACTGTTTTTT; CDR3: CASSAGTGRGSSEKLFF
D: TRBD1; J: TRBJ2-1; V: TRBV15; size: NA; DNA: TGTGCCACCAGCGCCCGAAGGGGAACAGGGGGGAATGAGCAGTTCTTC; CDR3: CATSARRGTGGNEQFF
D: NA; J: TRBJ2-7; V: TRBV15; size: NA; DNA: TGTGCCACCAGCAGAGAGGGGAGATACTCCTACGAGCAGTACTTC; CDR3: CATSREGRYSYEQYF
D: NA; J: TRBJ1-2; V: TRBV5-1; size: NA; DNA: TGCGCCAGCAGCCCAAGAGCGGGAGACCTTAACTATGGCTACACCTTC; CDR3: CASSPRAGDLNYGYTF
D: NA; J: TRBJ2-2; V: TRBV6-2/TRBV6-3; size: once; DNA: TGTGCCAGCAGTTATAGGGGGACGGCGAACACCGGGGAGCTGTTTTTT; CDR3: CASSYRGTANTGELFF
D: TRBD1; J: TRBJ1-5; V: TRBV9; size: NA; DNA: TGTGCCAGCAGCGTAGAGGGACAGAGCAATCAGCCCCAGCATTTT; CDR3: CASSVEGQSNQPQHF
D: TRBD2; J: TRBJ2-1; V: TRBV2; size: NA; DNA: TGTGCCAGCAGTGAACCTAGCGGGGGGGCGAGGGGCCATGAGCAGTTCTTC; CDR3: CASSEPSGGARGHEQFF
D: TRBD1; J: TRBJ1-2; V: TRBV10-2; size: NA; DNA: TGCGCCAGCAGCACGGGACAGGCCTATGGCTACACCTTC; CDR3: CASSTGQAYGYTF
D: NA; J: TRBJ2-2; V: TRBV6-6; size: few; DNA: TGTGCCACCGGGACACTGAACACCGGGGAGCTGTTTTTT; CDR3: CATGTLNTGELFF
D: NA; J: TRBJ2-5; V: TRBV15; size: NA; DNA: TGTGCCACCCAGGACTACTCAAGAGAAGAGACCCAGTACTTC; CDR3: CATQDYSREETQYF
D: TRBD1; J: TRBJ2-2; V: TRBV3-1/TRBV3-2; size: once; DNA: TGTGCCAGCAGCCAAGTGAGACAGGGAGTAATTGTCCCTCACACCGGGGAGCTGTTTTTT; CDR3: CASSQVRQGVIVPHTGELFF
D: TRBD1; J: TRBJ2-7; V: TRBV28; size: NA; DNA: TGTGCCAGCAGTTCCCTCCGGACAGGGGGGAAATACGAGCAGTACTTC; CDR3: CASSSLRTGGKYEQYF